This TCR beta chain was profiled in a study of immune evolution from preneoplasia to lung adenocarcinoma. Study-wide points: Top clone share appeared to fall from AAH through AIS, MIA, adenocarcinoma.

The germline V and J ends were trimmed by 2 bases and 7 bases, with 14 bases remaining between them. This CDR3 is 14 amino acids long. CDR1 is GTSNPN and CDR2 is SVGIG in the germline V gene (reference sequence). Macro-dissection enriched premalignant or tumor cells before nucleic acid extraction. Method: immunoSEQ multiplex PCR; TCRdb's copy keeps in-frame clones and lacks some. The sample lists 25,000 to 30,000 clones, just under 75% occurring once. A remark on this clone: Its antigen is undetermined.

The sequence came from a person aged 55-75 years with invasive lung adenocarcinoma. Some clones in this sample may be carry-over from other donors' samples. The sequenced material came from FFPE invasive lung adenocarcinoma tissue. This chain uses TRBV30 with TRBJ2-2; D is ambiguous. The CDR3, as DNA: TGTGCCTGGAGTCCCCCTCCCCGCGGCGGGGAGCTGTTTTTT. Translating gives CAWSPPPRGGELFF.